This is a list of T cell receptor beta chains from one sample in a study of blood T cell repertoires in COVID-19. Generated by immunoSEQ multiplex PCR, the TCRdb table keeps only in-frame clones and is missing some. In the table there are 300,000 to 400,000 clones, about 88% of which are singletons. The sample consisted of peripheral blood. The receptors were gathered from a woman between 65 and 79 years old with COVID-19, enrolled during active disease. Each CDR3 is given with its conserved first and last residue. D genes are given only for firm matches. The size field is filled for only some rows; it gives once, few, many or a size class.

>TRBV28|NA|NA|TRBJ2-1
CASSLKSREQFF
TGTGCCAGCAGTTTAAAGAGCCGAGAGCAGTTCTTC
>TRBV6-2/TRBV6-3|NA|TRBD2|TRBJ2-6
CASSRGGSGANVLTF
TGTGCCAGCAGTCGGGGGGGCTCTGGGGCCAACGTCCTGACTTTC
>TRBV10-3|NA|NA|TRBJ1-2
CAVLSGGDGYTF
TGTGCCGTCCTGAGCGGAGGGGACGGCTACACCTTC
>TRBV28|NA|NA|TRBJ2-3
CASTRGSSVTDTQYF
TGTGCCAGCACCCGGGGGAGCTCCGTCACAGATACGCAGTATTTT
>TRBV27|NA|NA|TRBJ2-2
CASSSARGWTELFF
TGTGCCAGCAGTTCGGCCAGGGGATGGACGGAGCTGTTTTTT
>TRBV12-5|NA|TRBD2|TRBJ2-7
CASGSRTSGGDEQYF
TGTGCTAGTGGTTCCCGGACTAGCGGGGGGGACGAGCAGTACTTC
>TRBV5-6|NA|NA|TRBJ2-7
CASSPALSSYEQYF
TGTGCCAGCAGCCCCGCACTAAGCTCCTACGAGCAGTACTTC
>TRBV5-1|NA|TRBD1|TRBJ2-7
CASSLGQGSTYEQYF
TGCGCCAGCAGCTTGGGACAGGGAAGCACCTACGAGCAGTACTTC
>TRBV19|NA|NA|TRBJ2-2
CASSFGVNVGELFF
TGTGCCAGTAGTTTCGGGGTGAATGTCGGGGAGCTGTTTTTT
>TRBV12-3/TRBV12-4|few|NA|TRBJ1-2
CASSSGVYGYTF
TGTGCCAGCAGTTCAGGGGTCTATGGCTACACCTTC
>TRBV29-1|NA|NA|TRBJ1-1
CSVVQSSTEAFF
TGCAGCGTTGTACAGTCAAGCACTGAAGCTTTCTTT
>TRBV10-3|NA|TRBD1|TRBJ1-1
CASRQGLTNTEAFF
TGTGCCTCTAGACAGGGGCTCACGAACACTGAAGCTTTCTTT
>TRBV2|NA|NA|TRBJ2-2
CASNPAGAGELFF
TGTGCCAGCAACCCGGCCGGGGCCGGGGAGCTGTTTTTT
>TRBV27|NA|TRBD1|TRBJ1-2
CASSFGRYTGVYGYTF
TGTGCCAGCAGCTTTGGTAGATATACAGGGGTCTATGGCTACACCTTC
>TRBV19|few|NA|TRBJ1-2
CASSTISGTPASYTF
TGTGCCAGTAGTACAATTTCCGGGACACCGGCGAGCTACACCTTC
>TRBV14|NA|NA|TRBJ2-7
CASSLQSSYEQYF
TGTGCCAGCAGCTTACAGAGCTCCTACGAGCAGTACTTC
>TRBV28|NA|TRBD1|TRBJ2-7
CASSLETGGTYEQYF
TGTGCCAGCAGTCTAGAGACAGGGGGCACGTACGAGCAGTACTTC
>TRBV4-2|NA|TRBD1|TRBJ2-3
CATLGGQGTDTQYF
TGTGCCACCCTCGGGGGACAGGGTACAGATACGCAGTATTTT
>TRBV19|NA|NA|TRBJ1-2
CASSITGINYGYTF
TGTGCCAGTAGTATAACAGGCATTAACTATGGCTACACCTTC
>TRBV6-5|NA|NA|TRBJ1-3
CASTFGWSSGNTIYF
TGTGCCAGCACCTTCGGTTGGAGCTCTGGAAACACCATATATTTT
>TRBV14|NA|NA|TRBJ2-1
CASSPITSTTYNEQFF
TGTGCCAGCAGCCCAATTACTTCGACAACCTACAATGAGCAGTTCTTC